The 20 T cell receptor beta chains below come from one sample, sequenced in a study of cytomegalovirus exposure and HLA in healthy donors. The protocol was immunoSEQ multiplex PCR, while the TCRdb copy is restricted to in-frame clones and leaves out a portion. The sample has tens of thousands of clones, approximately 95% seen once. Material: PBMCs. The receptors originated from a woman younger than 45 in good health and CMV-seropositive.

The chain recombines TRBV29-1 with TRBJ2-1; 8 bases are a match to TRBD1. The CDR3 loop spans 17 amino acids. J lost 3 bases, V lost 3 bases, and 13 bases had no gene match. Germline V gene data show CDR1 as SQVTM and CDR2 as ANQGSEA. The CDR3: CSVDSPTGAINYNEQFF. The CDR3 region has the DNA TGCAGCGTTGATTCCCCGACAGGGGCCATAAACTACAATGAGCAGTTCTTC.

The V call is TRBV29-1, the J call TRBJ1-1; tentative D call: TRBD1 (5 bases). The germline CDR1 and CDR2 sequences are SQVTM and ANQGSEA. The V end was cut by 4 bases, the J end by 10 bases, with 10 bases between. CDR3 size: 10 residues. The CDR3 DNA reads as TGCAGCGTTGTAGGGGTGGGAGCTTTCTTT. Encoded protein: CSVVGVGAFF. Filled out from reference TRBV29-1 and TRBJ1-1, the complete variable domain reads SAVISQKPSRDICQRGTSLTIQCQVDSQVTMMFWYRQQPGQSLTLIATANQGSEATYESGFVIDKFPISRPNLTFSTLTVSNMSPEDSSIYLCSVVGVGAFFGQGTRLTVV.

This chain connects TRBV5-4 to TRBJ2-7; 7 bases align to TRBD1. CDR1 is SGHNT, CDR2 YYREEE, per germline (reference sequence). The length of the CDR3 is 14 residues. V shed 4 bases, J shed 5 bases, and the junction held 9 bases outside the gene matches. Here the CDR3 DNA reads TGTGCCAGCAGCCCGCAGGGGGAAGGGAACGAGCAGTACTTC. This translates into CASSPQGEGNEQYF.

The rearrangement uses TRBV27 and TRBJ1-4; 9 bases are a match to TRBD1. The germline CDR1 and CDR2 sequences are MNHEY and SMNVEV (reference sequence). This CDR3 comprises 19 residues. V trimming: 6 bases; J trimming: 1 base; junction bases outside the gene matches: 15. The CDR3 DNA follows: TGTGCCAGCAGCCAAACCGGGACAGGGATGTTTGGAACTAATGAAAAACTGTTTTTT. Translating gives CASSQTGTGMFGTNEKLFF.

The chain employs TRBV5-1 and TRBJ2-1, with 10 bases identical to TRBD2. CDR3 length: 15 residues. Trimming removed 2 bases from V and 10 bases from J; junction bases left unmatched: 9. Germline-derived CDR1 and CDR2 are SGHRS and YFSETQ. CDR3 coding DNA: TGCGCCAGCAGCTTCGACACTAGCGGGATTTGGGAGCAGTTCTTC. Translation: CASSFDTSGIWEQFF.

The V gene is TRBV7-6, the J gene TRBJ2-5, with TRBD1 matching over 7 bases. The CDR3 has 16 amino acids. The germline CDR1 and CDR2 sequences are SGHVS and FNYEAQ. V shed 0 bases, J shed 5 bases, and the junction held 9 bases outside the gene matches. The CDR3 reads CASSLAMGQSWETQYF. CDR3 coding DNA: TGTGCCAGCAGCTTAGCCATGGGACAGTCGTGGGAGACCCAGTACTTC.

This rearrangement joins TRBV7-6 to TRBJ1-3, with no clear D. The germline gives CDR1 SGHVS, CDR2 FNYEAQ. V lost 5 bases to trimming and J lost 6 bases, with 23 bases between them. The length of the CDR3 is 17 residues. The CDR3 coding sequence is TGTGCCAGCAGCCACCCCTTAGAGGCCGTGCTCGTAAACACCATATATTTT. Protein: CASSHPLEAVLVNTIYF. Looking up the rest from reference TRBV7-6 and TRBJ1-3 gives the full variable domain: GAGVSQSPRYKVTKRGQDVALRCDPISGHVSLYWYRQALGQGPEFLTYFNYEAQQDKSGLPNDRFSAERPEGSISTLTIQRTEQRDSAMYRCASSHPLEAVLVNTIYFGEGSWLTVV.

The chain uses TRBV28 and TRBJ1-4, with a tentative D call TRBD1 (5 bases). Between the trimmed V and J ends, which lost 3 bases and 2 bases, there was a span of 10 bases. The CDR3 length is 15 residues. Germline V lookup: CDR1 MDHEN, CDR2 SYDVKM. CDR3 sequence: CASSFQAGTNEKLFF. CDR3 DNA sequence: TGTGCCAGCAGTTTCCAGGCAGGGACTAATGAAAAACTGTTTTTT.

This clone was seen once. In nucleotides, the CDR3 is TGCAGCGTTGAGACCCTGGGAGGGGTCGAGCAGTACTTC. Protein: CSVETLGGVEQYF. This rearrangement joins TRBV29-1 to TRBJ2-7; 7 bases fit TRBD2. V was pared by 3 bases and J by 6 bases, with 8 bases of the junction left unmatched. Per germline, CDR1 SQVTM and CDR2 ANQGSEA. CDR3 length equals 13 residues.

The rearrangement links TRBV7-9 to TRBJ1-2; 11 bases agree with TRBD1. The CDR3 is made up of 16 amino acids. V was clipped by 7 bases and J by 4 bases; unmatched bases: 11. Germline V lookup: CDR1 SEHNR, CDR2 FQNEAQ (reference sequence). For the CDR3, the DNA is TGTGCCAGCAACATAAATGGGACAGGGGGTGTCTATGGCTACACCTTC. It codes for CASNINGTGGVYGYTF.

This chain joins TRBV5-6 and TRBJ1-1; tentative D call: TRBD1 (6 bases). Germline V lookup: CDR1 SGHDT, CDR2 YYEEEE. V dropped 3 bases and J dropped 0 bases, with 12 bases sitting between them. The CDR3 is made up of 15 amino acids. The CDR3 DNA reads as TGTGCCAGCAGCTCACTACAGGGTGTGAACACTGAAGCTTTCTTT. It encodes CASSSLQGVNTEAFF.

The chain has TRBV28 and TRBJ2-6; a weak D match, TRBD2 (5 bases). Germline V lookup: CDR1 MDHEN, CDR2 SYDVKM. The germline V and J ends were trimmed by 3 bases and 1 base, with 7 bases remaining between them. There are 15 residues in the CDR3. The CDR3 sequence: CASSFPGSGANVLTF. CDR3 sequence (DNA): TGTGCCAGCAGTTTCCCGGGGTCTGGGGCCAACGTCCTGACTTTC.

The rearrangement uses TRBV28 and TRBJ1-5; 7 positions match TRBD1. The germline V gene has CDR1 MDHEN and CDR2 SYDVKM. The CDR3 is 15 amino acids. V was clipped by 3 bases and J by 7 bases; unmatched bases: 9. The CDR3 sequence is CASSFIDRVEQPQHF. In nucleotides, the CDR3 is TGTGCCAGCAGTTTTATCGACAGGGTTGAGCAGCCCCAGCATTTT.

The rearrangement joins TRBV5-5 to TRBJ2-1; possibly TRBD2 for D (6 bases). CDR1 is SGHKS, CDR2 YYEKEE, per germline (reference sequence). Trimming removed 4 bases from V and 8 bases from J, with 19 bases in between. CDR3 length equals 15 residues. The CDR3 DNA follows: TGTGCCAGCAGCCTCGGGACTGAAAGGTGGGATGAGCAGTTCTTC. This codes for CASSLGTERWDEQFF.

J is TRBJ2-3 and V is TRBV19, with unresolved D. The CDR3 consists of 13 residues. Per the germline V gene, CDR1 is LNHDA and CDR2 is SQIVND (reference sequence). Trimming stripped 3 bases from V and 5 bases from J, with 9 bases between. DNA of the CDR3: TGTGCCAGTAGTATTCTGCCGCGAGATACGCAGTATTTT. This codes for CASSILPRDTQYF.

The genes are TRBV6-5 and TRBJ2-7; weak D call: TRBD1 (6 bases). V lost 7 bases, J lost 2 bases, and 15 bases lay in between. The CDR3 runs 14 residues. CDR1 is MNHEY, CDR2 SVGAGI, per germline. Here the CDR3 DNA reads TGTGCCAGCATTCAGGGGATTCCTCCCTACGAGCAGTACTTC. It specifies CASIQGIPPYEQYF.

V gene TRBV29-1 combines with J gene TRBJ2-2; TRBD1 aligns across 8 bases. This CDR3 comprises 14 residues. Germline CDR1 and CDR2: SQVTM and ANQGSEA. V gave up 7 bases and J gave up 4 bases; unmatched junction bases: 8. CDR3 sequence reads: CSGGNRGFTGELFF. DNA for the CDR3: TGCAGCGGGGGGAACAGGGGGTTCACCGGGGAGCTGTTTTTT.

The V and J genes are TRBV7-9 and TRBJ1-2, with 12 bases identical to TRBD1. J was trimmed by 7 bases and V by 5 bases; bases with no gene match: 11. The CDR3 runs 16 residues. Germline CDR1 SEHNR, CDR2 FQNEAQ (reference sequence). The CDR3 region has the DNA TGTGCCAGCAGCCAGGCCCCCGGGACAGGGGGCTCTGGCTACACCTTC. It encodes CASSQAPGTGGSGYTF.

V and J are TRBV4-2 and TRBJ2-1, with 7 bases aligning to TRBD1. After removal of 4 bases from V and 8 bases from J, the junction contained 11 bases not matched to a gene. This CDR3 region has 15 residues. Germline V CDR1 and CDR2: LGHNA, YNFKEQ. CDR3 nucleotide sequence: TGTGCCAGCAGCCTGTGGACAGGTTTCGTCGATGAGCAGTTCTTC. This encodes CASSLWTGFVDEQFF.

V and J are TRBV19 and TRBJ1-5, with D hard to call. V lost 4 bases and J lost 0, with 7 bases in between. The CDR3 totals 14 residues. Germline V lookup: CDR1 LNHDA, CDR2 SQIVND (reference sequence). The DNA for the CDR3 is TGTGCCAGTAGTACCCGACATAGCAATCAGCCCCAGCATTTT. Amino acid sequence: CASSTRHSNQPQHF.